The 18 T cell receptor beta chains below were found in one sample sequenced in a study of blood T cell repertoires in COVID-19. Assay: immunoSEQ multiplex PCR; the TCRdb copy retains only in-frame clones and omits some. There are 100,000 to 150,000 clones in the sample; roughly 88% occur only once, and approximately 1% lies in the top ten. Sequencing was carried out using peripheral blood. These receptors originate from a woman older than 75 with acute or convalescent COVID-19.

The V gene is TRBV9, the J gene TRBJ2-1; D remains unclear. The CDR3 has 12 residues. The germline V and J ends were trimmed by 5 bases and 8 bases, with 11 bases remaining between them. Germline V gene data show CDR1 as SGDLS and CDR2 as YYNGEE. The CDR3 spells CASSPQSDEQFF. CDR3 in DNA: TGTGCCAGCAGTCCTCAGTCCGATGAGCAGTTCTTC.

This clone was observed a handful of times. This chain links TRBV12-5 with TRBJ1-1, with a tentative D call TRBD1 (6 bases). CDR3 size: 17 residues. Germline lookup yields CDR1 LGHNT and CDR2 FRNRAP. The V end lost 1 base, the J end lost 4 bases, and 19 bases lay between the germline ends. The CDR3 is CASGLGEGHRGGTEAFF. The DNA for the CDR3 is TGTGCTAGTGGTTTGGGGGAGGGACACCGGGGAGGCACTGAAGCTTTCTTT.

The chain links TRBV5-4 to TRBJ1-5; D is ambiguous. Trimming cost V 0 bases and J 5 bases, with 6 bases left between them. CDR1 is SGHNT and CDR2 is YYREEE in the germline V gene (reference sequence). This CDR3 has 13 amino acids. CDR3 DNA sequence: TGTGCCAGCAGCTTGGACTTGGATCAGCCCCAGCATTTT. Its translation is CASSLDLDQPQHF.

J is TRBJ2-3 and V is TRBV25-1, with 10 bases identical to TRBD1. The CDR3 is 17 residues long. Trimming at V came to 2 bases and at J to 1 base, leaving 6 bases not matched to a gene. The V gene's germline CDR1 is MGHDK and CDR2 SYGVNS. The CDR3 region is CASSEKTGGRGTDTQYF. The CDR3 DNA sequence: TGTGCCAGCAGTGAAAAGACAGGGGGCCGGGGCACAGATACGCAGTATTTT.

This sequence joins TRBV6-4 and TRBJ1-6; D gene ambiguous. CDR3 size: 15 residues. Trimming pared 6 bases from V and 11 bases from J, leaving 20 bases between. CDR1 is MRHNA and CDR2 is SNTAGT in the germline V gene. The CDR3: CASSAKRTAYPPLHF. The CDR3 region has the DNA TGTGCCAGCAGCGCAAAGCGGACGGCGTATCCACCCCTCCACTTT.

The DNA of the CDR3 is TGTGCCAGCAGTTTAAGGCCCCGGGATGGCTACACCTTC. It is translated as CASSLRPRDGYTF. This chain uses TRBV27 with TRBJ1-2; D call uncertain. Trimming removed 2 bases from V and 6 bases from J, with 10 bases in between. The CDR3 is 13 residues long. The V gene's germline CDR1 is MNHEY and CDR2 SMNVEV (reference sequence).

The V call is TRBV5-1, the J call TRBJ2-3; possibly TRBD1 for D (5 bases). Germline CDR1 and CDR2: SGHRS and YFSETQ. V was cut by 0 bases and J by 1 base, with 9 bases left in between. The CDR3 has 15 amino acids. In nucleotides, the CDR3 is TGCGCCAGCAGCTTGGCGTCCAGGGGCACAGATACGCAGTATTTT. Translation gives CASSLASRGTDTQYF. The full variable domain, rest sourced from reference TRBV5-1 and TRBJ2-3, is KAGVTQTPRYLIKTRGQQVTLSCSPISGHRSVSWYQQTPGQGLQFLFEYFSETQRNKGNFPGRFSGRQFSNSRSEMNVSTLELGDSALYLCASSLASRGTDTQYFGPGTRLTVL.

V and J are TRBV5-1 and TRBJ1-4, with no clear D. The CDR3 extends over 13 amino acids. CDR1 is SGHRS, CDR2 YFSETQ, per germline. V was trimmed by 4 bases and J by 13 bases, leaving 17 bases between them. CDR3 sequence (DNA): TGCGCCAGCAGCGACGGACTGAATGAAGGACTGTTTTTT. This translates into CASSDGLNEGLFF.

The V call is TRBV18, the J call TRBJ2-2; TRBD2 is a possible D gene (5 bases). Trimming took 2 bases from V and 6 from J, leaving 19 bases between them. The CDR3 has 17 amino acids. CDR1 is KGHSH, CDR2 LQKENI, per germline. The CDR3 is CASSPREGSRIPGELFF. The CDR3 coding sequence is TGTGCCAGCTCACCAAGAGAGGGCAGCCGTATCCCCGGGGAGCTGTTTTTT. The entire variable domain, with the rest obtained from reference TRBV18 and TRBJ2-2, is as follows: NAGVMQNPRHLVRRRGQEARLRCSPMKGHSHVYWYRQLPEEGLKFMVYLQKENIIDESGMPKERFSAEFPKEGPSILRIQQVVRGDSAAYFCASSPREGSRIPGELFFGEGSRLTVL.

The chain employs TRBV3-1 (or the pseudogene TRBV3-2) and TRBJ2-7; no firm D call. Trimming left V 4 bases short and J 3 bases short, with 16 bases between. The CDR3 contains 15 residues. Per the germline V gene, CDR1 is LGHDT and CDR2 is YNNKEL (reference sequence). The CDR3 coding sequence is TGTGCCAGCAGCCCCAGGCACAGTACCAACTACGAGCAGTACTTC. Its protein product is CASSPRHSTNYEQYF.

V gene TRBV19 combines with J gene TRBJ1-5; TRBD1 aligns across 7 bases. The germline CDR1 and CDR2 sequences are LNHDA and SQIVND (reference sequence). CDR3 length: 14 residues. J gave up 2 bases and V 6 bases, and 4 bases lay outside the gene matches. DNA for the CDR3: TGTGCCAGTAGCACAGGGGTGGGCAATCAGCCCCAGCATTTT. Translated, it gives CASSTGVGNQPQHF.

This clone is a singleton in its sample. The chain has TRBV19 and TRBJ2-3; 7 positions agree with TRBD2. The junction had 4 bases not matched to a gene; V was cut back by 1 base and J by 0 bases. CDR1 and CDR2 (germline): LNHDA, SQIVND (reference sequence). The CDR3 extends over 16 amino acids. CDR3 in DNA: TGTGCCAGTAGTATAGCCCAGCGGGGCAGCACAGATACGCAGTATTTT. It encodes CASSIAQRGSTDTQYF.

This chain uses TRBV28 with TRBJ1-1; D remains unclear. The germline V gene encodes CDR1 MDHEN and CDR2 SYDVKM. The CDR3 is 12 amino acids. V shed 4 bases and J shed 5 bases, with 8 bases lying between them. As DNA, the CDR3 is TGTGCCAGCAGTTCCCCAGCGACTGAAGCTTTCTTT. This sequence encodes CASSSPATEAFF.

The chain combines TRBV9 with TRBJ2-5, with 9 bases identical to TRBD1. Trimming cost V 3 bases and J 0 bases; bases outside gene matches: 6. There are 16 residues in the CDR3. CDR1 is SGDLS, CDR2 YYNGEE, per germline. CDR3 amino acids: CASSAGDRAYQETQYF. DNA of the CDR3: TGTGCCAGCAGCGCGGGGGACAGGGCGTACCAAGAGACCCAGTACTTC.

J is TRBJ2-1 and V is TRBV6-6; 11 positions agree with TRBD1. CDR1 and CDR2 (germline): MNHNY, SVGAGI (reference sequence). CDR3 length equals 16 residues. After removal of 6 bases from V and 6 bases from J, the junction contained 10 bases not matched to a gene. The CDR3 sequence is CASSVLGQGASNEQFF. The CDR3 bases are TGTGCCAGCAGCGTCCTCGGACAGGGGGCGTCCAATGAGCAGTTCTTC.

The chain combines TRBV2 with TRBJ2-2; possibly TRBD2 for D (6 bases). CDR3 length: 15 residues. V lost 3 bases and J 2 bases, leaving 10 bases between the germline ends. Germline lookup yields CDR1 SNHLY and CDR2 FYNNEI. The CDR3: CASSDWGVNTGELFF. The CDR3 DNA follows: TGTGCCAGCAGTGATTGGGGGGTCAACACCGGGGAGCTGTTTTTT.

This chain links TRBV5-8 with TRBJ2-7; 8 bases line up with TRBD1. V gave up 4 bases and J gave up 1 base; unmatched junction bases: 10. Germline V gene data show CDR1 as SGHTS and CDR2 as YDEGEE. This CDR3 has 16 amino acids. The CDR3 is CASSLSQGARSYEQYF. In DNA form, the CDR3 reads TGTGCCAGCAGCCTCAGCCAGGGGGCTCGGTCCTACGAGCAGTACTTC.

This rearrangement joins TRBV28 to TRBJ1-5, with D possibly TRBD1 on 6 matching bases. The CDR3 extends over 19 amino acids. The V and J ends lost 2 bases and 0 bases respectively, with 20 bases between them. From germline, CDR1 is MDHEN and CDR2 SYDVKM. The CDR3 coding sequence is TGTGCCAGCAGTTTAAGGTCGTCGGGGGGCGGGTATAGCAATCAGCCCCAGCATTTT. It specifies CASSLRSSGGGYSNQPQHF.